These T cell receptor beta chains were read from a single sample in a study of T cell responses to AZD1222 COVID-19 vaccine. The assay was immunoSEQ multiplex PCR, and TCRdb's table has in-frame clones only and misses some. The table lists fewer than 150,000 clones, about 93% of them singletons. This sample comprised peripheral blood, obtained 28 days after the second AZD1222 dose. These receptors came from an adult who received the AZD1222 COVID-19 vaccine. The CDR3 runs from the conserved cysteine through the conserved F or W. D genes are given only for firm matches.

cdr3_length	v_call	j_call	d_call	cdr3_aa	cdr3_nt
16	TRBV3-1/TRBV3-2	TRBJ1-1	.	CASSPNPEGEDTEAFF	TGTGCCAGCAGCCCTAACCCCGAAGGTGAGGACACTGAAGCTTTCTTT
15	TRBV19	TRBJ1-5	.	CASSNQGYSNQPQHF	TGTGCCAGTAGTAACCAGGGGTATAGCAATCAGCCCCAGCATTTT
15	TRBV9	TRBJ1-2	.	CASSVEVSTGYGYTF	TGTGCCAGCAGCGTAGAGGTCTCAACGGGCTATGGCTACACCTTC
14	TRBV7-9	TRBJ1-6	TRBD1	CASSSRQGNSPLHF	TGTGCCAGCAGCTCAAGACAGGGAAATTCACCCCTCCACTTT
13	TRBV27	TRBJ2-2	.	CASSLWVAGELFF	TGTGCCAGCAGTTTGTGGGTAGCCGGGGAGCTGTTTTTT
14	TRBV7-9	TRBJ1-2	.	CASSPLEQFYGYTF	TGTGCCAGCAGCCCCCTGGAACAGTTCTATGGCTACACCTTC
15	TRBV28	TRBJ1-1	TRBD1	CASSSPGQGNTEAFF	TGTGCCAGCAGTTCCCCGGGACAGGGGAACACTGAAGCTTTCTTT
14	TRBV5-4	TRBJ2-7	.	CASSWGADSYEQYF	TGTGCCAGCAGCTGGGGTGCGGACTCCTACGAGCAGTACTTC
14	TRBV7-9	TRBJ1-2	.	CASSLVGTLYGYTF	TGTGCCAGCAGCTTGGTAGGGACCCTCTATGGCTACACCTTC
20	TRBV7-8	TRBJ1-5	TRBD1	CASSPLLRGRGRYSNQPQHF	TGTGCCAGCAGCCCTCTACTTCGCGGCAGGGGGAGATATAGCAATCAGCCCCAGCATTTT
15	TRBV4-1	TRBJ2-3	TRBD1	CASSQEQGGTDTQYF	TGCGCCAGCAGCCAAGAGCAGGGGGGCACAGATACGCAGTATTTT
14	TRBV19	TRBJ1-6	.	CASGSYLGDSPLHF	TGTGCCAGTGGCTCCTACCTAGGGGATTCACCCCTCCACTTT
15	TRBV4-3	TRBJ1-2	.	CASSQVAPANYGYTF	TGCGCCAGCAGCCAAGTAGCCCCCGCTAACTATGGCTACACCTTC
13	TRBV6-5	TRBJ2-1	TRBD2	CASSYWTSGEQFF	TGTGCCAGCAGTTACTGGACTAGCGGGGAGCAGTTCTTC
16	TRBV18	TRBJ1-4	.	CASSSRQATTNEKLFF	TGTGCCAGCTCAAGCAGACAGGCCACAACTAATGAAAAACTGTTTTTT
16	TRBV28	TRBJ1-6	.	CASSFWGSSYNSPLHF	TGTGCCAGCAGTTTTTGGGGGAGCTCCTATAATTCACCCCTCCACTTT
14	TRBV9	TRBJ1-6	.	CASSPNNYNSPLHF	TGTGCCAGCAGCCCGAACAACTATAATTCACCCCTCCACTTT